This TCR beta chain was documented in a study of T cell responses to AZD1222 COVID-19 vaccine. This CDR3 comprises 16 residues. Trimming shortened V by 2 bases and J by 0 bases, and 11 bases separated the two germline ends. Germline V CDR1 and CDR2: KGHSH, LQKENI. The repertoire was sequenced with immunoSEQ multiplex PCR; TCRdb's copy has only in-frame clones and lacks some. Of 170,000 or so clones listed, 87% are singletons. The chain couples TRBV18 to TRBJ1-5; the D gene is possibly TRBD1 (6 bases). The clonotype was recovered from an adult in good health. The sequences come from peripheral blood, collected on day 0 of AZD1222 vaccination. CDR3 sequence: CASSPGGGHSNQPQHF. CDR3 sequence (DNA): TGTGCCAGCTCACCAGGGGGCGGACATAGCAATCAGCCCCAGCATTTT.